These 3 T cell receptor beta chains came from one sample sequenced in a study of blood T cell repertoires in COVID-19 (dated by TCRdb to the early 2020s). The method behind the library was the immunoSEQ multiplex PCR assay. The clones in this table, taken by TCRdb from immuneACCESS, are in-frame only. Not every clone is retained; where verified, under half of the shortfall comes from an unresolved V gene, and the cause of the rest is unknown. The sample table shows over 200,000 clones, and around nine tenths are seen once. The ten largest clones represent 10% to 12% of the sample. Sequenced input: PBMCs or T cells enriched from blood (not recorded which). The receptors stem from a man under 40 who had recovered from COVID-19.

The sample holds one count of this clone. CDR3 DNA sequence: TGCGCCAGCAGTGAACTCAGGGGGCAGGCTGAAGCTTTCTTT. Encoded protein: CASSELRGQAEAFF. The J gene is TRBJ1-1, the V gene TRBV10-2, with 8 bases lining up with TRBD1. The V segment lost 3 bases and the J segment 6 bases; nucleotides outside the gene matches: 6. Looked up from germline, CDR1 is WSHSY and CDR2 is SAAADI. The CDR3 contains 14 residues.

This chain links TRBV29-1 with TRBJ1-6; the D gene is possibly TRBD1 (5 bases). The CDR3 is 14 residues long. CDR1 is SQVTM, CDR2 ANQGSEA, per germline. V lost 4 bases to trimming and J lost 2 bases, with 9 bases between them. The CDR3: CSVGDSTYNSPLHF. The CDR3, as DNA: TGCAGCGTTGGTGACAGCACCTATAATTCACCCCTCCACTTT. Supplemented by reference TRBV29-1 and TRBJ1-6, the full variable domain reads SAVISQKPSRDICQRGTSLTIQCQVDSQVTMMFWYRQQPGQSLTLIATANQGSEATYESGFVIDKFPISRPNLTFSTLTVSNMSPEDSSIYLCSVGDSTYNSPLHFGNGTRLTVT.

The V and J genes are TRBV6-6 and TRBJ1-1; D is ambiguous. Germline assignment: CDR1 MNHNY and CDR2 SVGAGI (reference sequence). Between the trimmed V and J ends, which lost 5 bases and 0 bases, there was a span of 13 bases. The CDR3 is 15 amino acids. CDR3 protein: CASSPLASVNTEAFF. The CDR3 DNA sequence: TGTGCCAGCAGTCCCCTAGCGAGCGTGAACACTGAAGCTTTCTTT.